This is a list of T cell receptor beta chains from one sample in a study of siplizumab effects on memory and regulatory T cells. The repertoire was sequenced with immunoSEQ multiplex PCR; TCRdb's copy has only in-frame clones and lacks some. The table records tens of thousands of clones, approximately 95% of them present only once. Sequenced sample: non-Treg CD4+ T cells sorted from blood. Source of these receptors: a human donor in good health. Each CDR3 is given with its conserved first and last residue. D genes are given only for firm matches. Clone size is stated in some rows and not others, as once, few, many or a class when expanded.

j_call	d_call	v_call	clone_size	cdr3_nt	cdr3_aa
TRBJ2-1	NA	TRBV7-5	NA	TGTGCCAGAAGCCCTCCTGTGGGGAGACATAGCGGGAAACCCAATGAGCAGTTCTTC	CARSPPVGRHSGKPNEQFF
TRBJ2-7	NA	TRBV19	NA	TGTGCCAGTAGTACTCTATACCCAAACTACGAGCAGTACTTC	CASSTLYPNYEQYF
TRBJ2-1	NA	TRBV9	once	TGTGCCAGCAGCGTTCGGAGCTCCTACAATGAGCAGTTCTTC	CASSVRSSYNEQFF
TRBJ2-7	TRBD1	TRBV5-1	NA	TGCGCCAGCAGCTTGTCATCGGCCACGGGACAGATCTACGAGCAGTACTTC	CASSLSSATGQIYEQYF
TRBJ2-7	TRBD1	TRBV5-4	NA	TGTGCCAGCAGCCCCTCCGTAGGACAGGGGGCCTACGAGCAGTACTTC	CASSPSVGQGAYEQYF
TRBJ1-1	NA	TRBV5-6	NA	TGTGCCAGCAGCTTGGGTCCGACACAACTAGTGAACACTGAAGCTTTCTTT	CASSLGPTQLVNTEAFF
TRBJ2-7	NA	TRBV7-9	NA	TGTGCCAGCAGCTTAACGAGCCACAGGAGCGACGAGCAGTACTTC	CASSLTSHRSDEQYF
TRBJ1-1	NA	TRBV9	NA	TGTGCCAGCAGCGTAGGGATGAACACTGAAGCTTTCTTT	CASSVGMNTEAFF
TRBJ2-2	TRBD2	TRBV11-2	NA	TGTGCCAGCAGCTTAGTCCCCGGGGGGTTTGGGGAGCTGTTTTTT	CASSLVPGGFGELFF
TRBJ2-2	NA	TRBV7-6	NA	TGTGCCAGCAGCCCACCCAGGGGAAACACCGGGGAGCTGTTTTTT	CASSPPRGNTGELFF
TRBJ1-5	NA	TRBV10-3	NA	TGTGCCATCAGTGAGTCGTCCGCGGGGGTAAATCAGCCCCAGCATTTT	CAISESSAGVNQPQHF
TRBJ1-1	NA	TRBV2	NA	TGTGCCAGCAGGGACGGAAAGAACACTGAAGCTTTCTTT	CASRDGKNTEAFF
TRBJ2-1	NA	TRBV7-3	NA	TGTGCCAGCAGCTTGCGGGACACCTACAATGAGCAGTTCTTC	CASSLRDTYNEQFF
TRBJ2-7	NA	TRBV19	NA	TGTGCCAGTAGCGATAGGGTGGACGCCTCCTACGAGCAGTACTTC	CASSDRVDASYEQYF
TRBJ2-6	NA	TRBV11-3	NA	TGTGCCAGCAGCTATACAAGGCCCTCTGGGGCCAACGTCCTGACTTTC	CASSYTRPSGANVLTF
TRBJ1-1	TRBD1	TRBV10-3	NA	TGTGCCATCAGTGAGTCACTAACAGGGGAAGCAGCTTTCTTT	CAISESLTGEAAFF
TRBJ1-5	NA	TRBV27	NA	TGTGCCAGCAGTTCCGGGGGCAATCAGCCCCAGCATTTT	CASSSGGNQPQHF
TRBJ2-7	NA	TRBV4-2	NA	TGTGCCAGCAGCCAAGAGGGTTGGGGTGGGGAGCAGTACTTC	CASSQEGWGGEQYF
TRBJ2-3	NA	TRBV27	NA	TGTGCCAGCAGTTTCTCCGGACCCCCAGATACGCAGTATTTT	CASSFSGPPDTQYF
TRBJ1-2	NA	TRBV10-3	NA	TGTGCCATCAGCACAGGGTCAGCTAACTATGGCTACACCTTC	CAISTGSANYGYTF
TRBJ2-4	NA	TRBV6-5	NA	TGTGCCAGCAGTACCCAGGGGGGGGCCAAAAACATTCAGTACTTC	CASSTQGGAKNIQYF
TRBJ2-3	NA	TRBV19	NA	TGTGCCAGTAGTATCCGGCCCAGCACAGATACGCAGTATTTT	CASSIRPSTDTQYF
TRBJ1-2	NA	TRBV30	NA	TGTGCCTGGGAAATCTTAGCGACCCTTCAGAGGGGGATAGGCTACACCTTC	CAWEILATLQRGIGYTF
TRBJ2-2	NA	TRBV6-1	NA	TGTGCCAGCAGGCGGACAACCGCGAACACCGGGGAGCTGTTTTTT	CASRRTTANTGELFF
TRBJ1-3	NA	TRBV29-1	NA	TGCAGCGTGCAACCGTACTCTGGAAACACCATATATTTT	CSVQPYSGNTIYF
TRBJ2-7	TRBD1	TRBV14	NA	TGTGCCAGCAGCCTAGTGACAGGGGTCAGCGAGCAGTACTTC	CASSLVTGVSEQYF
TRBJ2-1	TRBD1	TRBV30	NA	TGTGCCTGGAGGAGGAGACAGGGGTCTTACAATGAGCAGTTCTTC	CAWRRRQGSYNEQFF
TRBJ2-3	NA	TRBV5-1	once	TGCGCCAGCAGCCCCGGACAGACAGATACGCAGTATTTT	CASSPGQTDTQYF
TRBJ1-1	NA	TRBV6-1	NA	TGTGCCAGCAGTGAATCGACTGAAGCTTTCTTT	CASSESTEAFF
TRBJ2-7	TRBD1	TRBV2	NA	TGTGCCAGCACCGGGACAGGGGGAAAATCCTACGAGCAGTACTTC	CASTGTGGKSYEQYF
TRBJ2-7	NA	TRBV4-2	NA	TGTGCCAGCAGCCAAGATGAGGACATAATCGGCGAGCAGTACTTC	CASSQDEDIIGEQYF
TRBJ1-6	NA	TRBV10-3	few	TGTGCCATCAGTGATGAACCATCACCCCTCCACTTT	CAISDEPSPLHF
TRBJ1-1	NA	TRBV11-3	once	TGTGCCAGCAGCTTAGAGGCGAACACTGAAGCTTTCTTT	CASSLEANTEAFF
TRBJ2-7	NA	TRBV11-3	NA	TGTGCCAGCAGCTCCTGGACTACAGCCTACGAGCAGTACTTC	CASSSWTTAYEQYF
TRBJ1-5	TRBD1	TRBV4-1	NA	TGCGCCAGCAGCCAACTGTGGACAGGGAAATATAGCAATCAGCCCCAGCATTTT	CASSQLWTGKYSNQPQHF
TRBJ1-1	NA	TRBV5-1	NA	TGCGCCAGCAGCTTGGCCGCGGCCGGGGGTGAAGCTTTCTTT	CASSLAAAGGEAFF
TRBJ2-5	NA	TRBV5-1	NA	TGCGCCAGCAGCTTCGAAGGGGAGACCCAGTACTTC	CASSFEGETQYF
TRBJ2-1	TRBD2	TRBV6-4	NA	TGTGCCAGCAGTGAGGGGACTAGCGGGTACAATGAGCAGTTCTTC	CASSEGTSGYNEQFF
TRBJ2-1	NA	TRBV29-1	NA	TGCAGCGTCCTGAGATCCTACAATGAGCAGTTCTTC	CSVLRSYNEQFF
TRBJ1-3	TRBD1	TRBV7-2	NA	TGTGCCAGCAGCCCCGACAGGGCAAGAAACACCATATATTTT	CASSPDRARNTIYF
TRBJ2-2	NA	TRBV5-4	NA	TGTGCCAGCAGCGTGGGGGCCACCGGGGAGCTGTTTTTT	CASSVGATGELFF